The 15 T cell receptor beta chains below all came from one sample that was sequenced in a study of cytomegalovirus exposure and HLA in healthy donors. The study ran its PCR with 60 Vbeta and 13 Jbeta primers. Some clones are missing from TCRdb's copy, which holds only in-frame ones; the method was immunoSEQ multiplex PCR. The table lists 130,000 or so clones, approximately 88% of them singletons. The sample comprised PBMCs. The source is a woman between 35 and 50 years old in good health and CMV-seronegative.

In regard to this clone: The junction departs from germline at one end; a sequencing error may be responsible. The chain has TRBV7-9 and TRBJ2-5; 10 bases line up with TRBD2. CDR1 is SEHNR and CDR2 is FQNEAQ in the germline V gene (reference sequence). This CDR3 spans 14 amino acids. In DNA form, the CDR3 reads TGTTCCAGCAGCTTACTAGCGGGACAAGAGACCCAGTACTTC. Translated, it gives CSSSLLAGQETQYF.

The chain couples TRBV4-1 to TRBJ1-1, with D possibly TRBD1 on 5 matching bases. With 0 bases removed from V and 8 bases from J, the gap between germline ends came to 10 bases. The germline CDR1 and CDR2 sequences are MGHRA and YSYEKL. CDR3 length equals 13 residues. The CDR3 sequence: CASSQERRGEAFF. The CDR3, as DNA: TGCGCCAGCAGCCAAGAACGAAGGGGAGAAGCTTTCTTT.

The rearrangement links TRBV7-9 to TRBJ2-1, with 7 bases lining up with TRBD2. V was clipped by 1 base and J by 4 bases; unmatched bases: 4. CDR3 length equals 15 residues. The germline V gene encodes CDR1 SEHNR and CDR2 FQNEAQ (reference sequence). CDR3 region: CASSLGGGGYNEQFF. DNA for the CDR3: TGTGCCAGCAGCTTAGGTGGGGGGGGTTACAATGAGCAGTTCTTC.

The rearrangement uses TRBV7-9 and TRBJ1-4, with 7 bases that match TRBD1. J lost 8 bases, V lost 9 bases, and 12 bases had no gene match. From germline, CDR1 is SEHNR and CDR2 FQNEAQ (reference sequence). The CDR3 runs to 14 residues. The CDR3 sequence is CARRFQGDQEKLFF. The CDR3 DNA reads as TGTGCCAGGCGGTTCCAGGGGGATCAGGAAAAACTGTTTTTT.

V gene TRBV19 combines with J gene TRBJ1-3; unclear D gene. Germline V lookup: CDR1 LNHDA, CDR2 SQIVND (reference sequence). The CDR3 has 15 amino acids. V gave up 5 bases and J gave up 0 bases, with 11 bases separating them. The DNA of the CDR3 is TGTGCCAGTAGTGTTGGCTGGCCCTCTGGAAACACCATATATTTT. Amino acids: CASSVGWPSGNTIYF.

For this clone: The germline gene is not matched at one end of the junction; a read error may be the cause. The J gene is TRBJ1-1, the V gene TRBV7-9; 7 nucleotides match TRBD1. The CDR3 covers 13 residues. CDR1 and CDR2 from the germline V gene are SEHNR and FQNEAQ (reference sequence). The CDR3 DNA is TGTTCCAGCAGCTTCAGGGGGTCCACTGAAGCTTTCTTT. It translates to CSSSFRGSTEAFF.

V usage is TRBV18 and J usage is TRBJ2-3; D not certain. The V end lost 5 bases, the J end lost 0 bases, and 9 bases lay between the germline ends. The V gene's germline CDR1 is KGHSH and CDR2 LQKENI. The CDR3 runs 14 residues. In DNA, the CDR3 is TGTGCCAGCTCATTTAGCAGCAGCACAGATACGCAGTATTTT. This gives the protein CASSFSSSTDTQYF.

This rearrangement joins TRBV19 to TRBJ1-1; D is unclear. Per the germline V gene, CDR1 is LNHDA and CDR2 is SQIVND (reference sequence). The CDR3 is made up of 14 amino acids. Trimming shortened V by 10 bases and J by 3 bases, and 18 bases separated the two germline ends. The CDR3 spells CATLGRKRDTEAFF. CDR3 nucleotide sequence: TGTGCCACCCTGGGGAGAAAAAGGGACACTGAAGCTTTCTTT.

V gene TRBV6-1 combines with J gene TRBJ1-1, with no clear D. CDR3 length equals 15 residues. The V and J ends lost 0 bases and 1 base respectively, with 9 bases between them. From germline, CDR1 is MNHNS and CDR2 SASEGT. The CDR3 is CASSEAGTGNTEAFF. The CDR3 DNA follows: TGTGCCAGCAGTGAAGCGGGTACGGGGAACACTGAAGCTTTCTTT.

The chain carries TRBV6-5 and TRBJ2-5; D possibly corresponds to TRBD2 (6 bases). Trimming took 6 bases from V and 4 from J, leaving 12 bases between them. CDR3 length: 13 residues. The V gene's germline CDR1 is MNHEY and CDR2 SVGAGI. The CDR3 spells CASRLTGVETQYF. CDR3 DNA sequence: TGTGCCAGCAGGCTTACGGGAGTAGAGACCCAGTACTTC.

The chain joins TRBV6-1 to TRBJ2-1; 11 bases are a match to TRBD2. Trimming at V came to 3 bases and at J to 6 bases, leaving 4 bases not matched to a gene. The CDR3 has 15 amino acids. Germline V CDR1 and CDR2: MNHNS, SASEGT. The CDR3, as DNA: TGTGCCAGCAGTGACTCGGGACTAGCGGCCAATGAGCAGTTCTTC. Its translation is CASSDSGLAANEQFF.

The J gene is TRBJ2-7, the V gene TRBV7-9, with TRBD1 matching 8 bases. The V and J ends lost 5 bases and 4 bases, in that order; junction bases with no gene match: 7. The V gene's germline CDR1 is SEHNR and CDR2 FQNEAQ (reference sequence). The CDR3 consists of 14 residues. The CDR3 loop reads CASSPRTGMYEQYF. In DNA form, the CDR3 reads TGTGCCAGCAGCCCCCGGACAGGGATGTACGAGCAGTACTTC. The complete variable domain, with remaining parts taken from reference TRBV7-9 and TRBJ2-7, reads DTGVSQNPRHKITKRGQNVTFRCDPISEHNRLYWYRQTLGQGPEFLTYFQNEAQLEKSRLLSDRFSAERPKGSFSTLEIQRTEQGDSAMYLCASSPRTGMYEQYFGPGTRLTVT.

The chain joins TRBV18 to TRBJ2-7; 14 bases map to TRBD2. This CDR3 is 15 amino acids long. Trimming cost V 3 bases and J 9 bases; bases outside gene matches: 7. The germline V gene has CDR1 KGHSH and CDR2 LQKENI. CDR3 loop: CASSPGLAGVLLQYF. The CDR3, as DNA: TGTGCCAGCTCACCGGGACTAGCGGGAGTACTATTGCAGTACTTC. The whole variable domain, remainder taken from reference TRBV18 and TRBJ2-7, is NAGVMQNPRHLVRRRGQEARLRCSPMKGHSHVYWYRQLPEEGLKFMVYLQKENIIDESGMPKERFSAEFPKEGPSILRIQQVVRGDSAAYFCASSPGLAGVLLQYFGPGTRLTVT.

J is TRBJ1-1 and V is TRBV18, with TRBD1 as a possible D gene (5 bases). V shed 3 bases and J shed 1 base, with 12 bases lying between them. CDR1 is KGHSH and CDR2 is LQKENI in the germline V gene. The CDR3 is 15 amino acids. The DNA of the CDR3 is TGTGCCAGCTCACCCCCCAACGGGGGGAACACTGAAGCTTTCTTT. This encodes CASSPPNGGNTEAFF.

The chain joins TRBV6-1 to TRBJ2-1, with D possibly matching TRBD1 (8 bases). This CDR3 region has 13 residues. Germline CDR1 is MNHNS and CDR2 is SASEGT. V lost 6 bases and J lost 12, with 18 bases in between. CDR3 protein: CASRDRGGGVQFF. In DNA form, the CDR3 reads TGTGCCAGCAGAGACAGGGGAGGGGGTGTGCAGTTCTTC.